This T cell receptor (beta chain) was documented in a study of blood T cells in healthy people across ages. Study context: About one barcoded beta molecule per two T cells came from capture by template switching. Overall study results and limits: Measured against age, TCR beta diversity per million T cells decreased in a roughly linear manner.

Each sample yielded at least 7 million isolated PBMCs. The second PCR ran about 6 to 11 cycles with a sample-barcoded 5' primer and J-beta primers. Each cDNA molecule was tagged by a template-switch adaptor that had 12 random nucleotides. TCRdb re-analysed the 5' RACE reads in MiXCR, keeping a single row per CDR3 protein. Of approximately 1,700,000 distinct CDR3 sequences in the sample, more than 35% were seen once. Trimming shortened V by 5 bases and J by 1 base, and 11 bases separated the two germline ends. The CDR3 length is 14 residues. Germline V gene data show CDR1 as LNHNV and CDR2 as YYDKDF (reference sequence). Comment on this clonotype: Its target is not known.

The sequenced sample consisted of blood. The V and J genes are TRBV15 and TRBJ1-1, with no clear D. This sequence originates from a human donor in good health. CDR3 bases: TGTGCCACCAGCCAGGTACCGTCGAACACTGAAGCTTTCTTT. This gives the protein CATSQVPSNTEAFF.